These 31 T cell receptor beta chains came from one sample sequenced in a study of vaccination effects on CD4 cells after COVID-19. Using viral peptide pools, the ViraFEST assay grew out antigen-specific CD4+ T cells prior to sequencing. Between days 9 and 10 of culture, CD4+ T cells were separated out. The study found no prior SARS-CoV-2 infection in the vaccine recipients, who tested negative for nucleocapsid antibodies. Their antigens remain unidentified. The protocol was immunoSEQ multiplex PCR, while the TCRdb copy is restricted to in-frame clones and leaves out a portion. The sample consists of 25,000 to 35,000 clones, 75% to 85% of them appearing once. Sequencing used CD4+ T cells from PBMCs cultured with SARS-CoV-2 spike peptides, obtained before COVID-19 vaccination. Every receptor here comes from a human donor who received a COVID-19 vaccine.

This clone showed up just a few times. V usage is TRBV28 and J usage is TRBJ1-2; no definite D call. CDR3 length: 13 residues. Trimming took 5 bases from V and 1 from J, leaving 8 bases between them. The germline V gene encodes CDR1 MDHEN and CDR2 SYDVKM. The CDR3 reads CASSTGHNYGYTF. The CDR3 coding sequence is TGTGCCAGCAGTACGGGTCATAACTATGGCTACACCTTC.

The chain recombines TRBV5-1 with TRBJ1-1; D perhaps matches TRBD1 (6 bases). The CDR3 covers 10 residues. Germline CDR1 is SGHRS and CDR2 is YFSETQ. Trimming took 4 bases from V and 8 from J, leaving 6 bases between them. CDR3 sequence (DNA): TGCGCCAGCAGCCAGGGGGAAGCTTTCTTT. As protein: CASSQGEAFF.

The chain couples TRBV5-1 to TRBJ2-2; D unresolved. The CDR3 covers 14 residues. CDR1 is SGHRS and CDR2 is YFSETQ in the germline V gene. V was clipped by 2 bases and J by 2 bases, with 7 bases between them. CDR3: CASSLVGNTGELFF. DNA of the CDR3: TGCGCCAGCAGCTTAGTGGGAAACACCGGGGAGCTGTTTTTT.

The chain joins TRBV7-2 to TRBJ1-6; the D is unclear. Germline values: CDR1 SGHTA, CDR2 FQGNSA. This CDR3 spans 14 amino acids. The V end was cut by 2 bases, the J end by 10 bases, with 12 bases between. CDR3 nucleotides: TGTGCCAGCAGCTTAAAATGGGGTGAGTCACCCCTCCACTTT. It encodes CASSLKWGESPLHF.

In DNA form, the CDR3 reads TGTGCCAGCAGCAAAGGGGGGACAGACCAAGACACTGAAGCTTTCTTT. This codes for CASSKGGTDQDTEAFF. This chain uses TRBV21-1 with TRBJ1-1; no DNA check was done on the table's D call, TRBD1. TRBV21-1 is listed as a pseudogene. CDR3 length equals 16 residues.

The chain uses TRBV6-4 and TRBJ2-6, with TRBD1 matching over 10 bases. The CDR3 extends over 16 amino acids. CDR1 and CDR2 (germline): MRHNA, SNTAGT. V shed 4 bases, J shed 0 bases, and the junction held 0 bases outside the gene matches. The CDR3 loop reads CASSGTGGSGANVLTF. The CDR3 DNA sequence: TGTGCCAGCAGTGGGACAGGGGGCTCTGGGGCCAACGTCCTGACTTTC.

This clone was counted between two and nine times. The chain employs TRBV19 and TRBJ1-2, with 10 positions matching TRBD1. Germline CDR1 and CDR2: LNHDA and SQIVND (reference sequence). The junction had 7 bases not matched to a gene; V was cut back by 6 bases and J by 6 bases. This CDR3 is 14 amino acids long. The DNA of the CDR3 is TGTGCCAGTAGAGACAGGGGGCGCGTCGATGGCTACACCTTC. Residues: CASRDRGRVDGYTF.

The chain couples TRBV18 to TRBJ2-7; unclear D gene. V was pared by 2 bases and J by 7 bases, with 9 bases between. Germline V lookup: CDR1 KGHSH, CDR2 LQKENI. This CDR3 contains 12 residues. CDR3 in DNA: TGTGCCAGCTCACCAGCCGACTCTGAGCAGTACTTC. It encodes CASSPADSEQYF.

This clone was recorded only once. CDR3 bases: TGTGCCAGCAGAACAGGACAGGGGGATAACTATGGCTACACCTTC. Amino acids: CASRTGQGDNYGYTF. The chain combines TRBV6-1 with TRBJ1-2; 10 bases agree with TRBD1. The CDR3 totals 15 residues. Unmatched junction bases numbered 5, after V lost 6 bases and J lost 1 base. Germline loops: CDR1 MNHNS, CDR2 SASEGT.

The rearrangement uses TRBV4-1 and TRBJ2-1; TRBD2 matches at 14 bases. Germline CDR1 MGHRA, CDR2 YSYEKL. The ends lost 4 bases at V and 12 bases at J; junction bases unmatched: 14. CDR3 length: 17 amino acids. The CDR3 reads CASSRLPGTSGRDGQFF. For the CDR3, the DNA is TGCGCCAGCAGCCGACTCCCCGGGACTAGCGGGAGAGATGGGCAGTTCTTC.

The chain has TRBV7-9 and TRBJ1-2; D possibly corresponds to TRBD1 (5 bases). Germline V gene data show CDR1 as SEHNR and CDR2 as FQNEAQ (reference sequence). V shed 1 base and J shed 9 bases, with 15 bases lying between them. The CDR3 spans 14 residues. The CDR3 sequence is CASSLGGASERYTF. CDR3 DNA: TGTGCCAGCAGCTTAGGCGGGGCGTCAGAACGCTACACCTTC.

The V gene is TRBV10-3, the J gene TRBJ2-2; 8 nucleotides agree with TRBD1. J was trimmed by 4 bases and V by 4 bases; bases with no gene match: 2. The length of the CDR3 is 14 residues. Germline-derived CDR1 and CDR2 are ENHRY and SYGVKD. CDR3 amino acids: CAISGDRGTGELFF. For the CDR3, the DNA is TGTGCCATCAGTGGTGACAGGGGCACCGGGGAGCTGTTTTTT.

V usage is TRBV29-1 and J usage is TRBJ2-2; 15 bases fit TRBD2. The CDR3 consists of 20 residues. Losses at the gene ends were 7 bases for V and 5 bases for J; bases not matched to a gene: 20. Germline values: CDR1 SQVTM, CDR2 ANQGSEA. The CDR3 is CSAIETPGLAGGYITGELFF. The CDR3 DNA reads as TGCAGCGCTATTGAGACCCCGGGACTAGCGGGGGGCTACATTACCGGGGAGCTGTTTTTT.

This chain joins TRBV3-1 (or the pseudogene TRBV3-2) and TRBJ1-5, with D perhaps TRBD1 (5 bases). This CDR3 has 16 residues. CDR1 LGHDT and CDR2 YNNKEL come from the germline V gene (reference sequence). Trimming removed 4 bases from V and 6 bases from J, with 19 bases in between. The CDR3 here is CASSPSGEGVSQPQHF. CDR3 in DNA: TGTGCCAGCAGCCCTTCGGGGGAGGGTGTATCTCAGCCCCAGCATTTT.

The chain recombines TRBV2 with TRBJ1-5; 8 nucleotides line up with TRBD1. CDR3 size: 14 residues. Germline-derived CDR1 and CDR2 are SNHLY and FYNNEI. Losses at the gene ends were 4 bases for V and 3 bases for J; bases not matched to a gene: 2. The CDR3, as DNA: TGTGCCAGCAGTGGGGGACAGGACAATCAGCCCCAGCATTTT. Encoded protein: CASSGGQDNQPQHF.

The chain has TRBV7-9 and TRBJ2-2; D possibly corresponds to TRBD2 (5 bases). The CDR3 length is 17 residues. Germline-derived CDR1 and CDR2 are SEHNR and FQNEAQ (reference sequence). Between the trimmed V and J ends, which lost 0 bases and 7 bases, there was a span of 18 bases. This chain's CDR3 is CASSLATAARDGGELFF. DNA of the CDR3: TGTGCCAGCAGCTTAGCGACGGCGGCACGGGATGGCGGGGAGCTGTTTTTT.

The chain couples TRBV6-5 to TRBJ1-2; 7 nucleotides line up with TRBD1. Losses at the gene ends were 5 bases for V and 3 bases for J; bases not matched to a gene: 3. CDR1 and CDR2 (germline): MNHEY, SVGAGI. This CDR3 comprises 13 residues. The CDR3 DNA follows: TGTGCCAGCAGTCGTACAGGGGACTATGGCTACACCTTC. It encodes CASSRTGDYGYTF.

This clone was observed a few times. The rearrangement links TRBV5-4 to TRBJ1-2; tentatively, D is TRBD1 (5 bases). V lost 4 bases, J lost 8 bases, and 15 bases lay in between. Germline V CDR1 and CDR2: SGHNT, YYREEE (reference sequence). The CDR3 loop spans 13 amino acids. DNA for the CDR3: TGTGCCAGCAGCCCTGGGGGGGGAGAGGGCTACACCTTC. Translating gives CASSPGGGEGYTF.

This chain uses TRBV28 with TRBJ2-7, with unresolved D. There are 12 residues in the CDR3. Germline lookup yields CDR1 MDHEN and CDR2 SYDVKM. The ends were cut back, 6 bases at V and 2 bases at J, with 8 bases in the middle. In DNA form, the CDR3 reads TGTGCCAGCAGCCCCCCCACCTACGAGCAGTACTTC. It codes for CASSPPTYEQYF. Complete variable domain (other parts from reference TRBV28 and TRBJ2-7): DVKVTQSSRYLVKRTGEKVFLECVQDMDHENMFWYRQDPGLGLRLIYFSYDVKMKEKGDIPEGYSVSREKKERFSLILESASTNQTSMYLCASSPPTYEQYFGPGTRLTVT.

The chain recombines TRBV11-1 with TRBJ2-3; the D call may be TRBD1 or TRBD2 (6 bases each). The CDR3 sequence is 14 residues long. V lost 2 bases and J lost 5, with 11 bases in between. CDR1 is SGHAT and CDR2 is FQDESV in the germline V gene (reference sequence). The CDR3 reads CASSLPGAIDTQYF. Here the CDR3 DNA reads TGTGCCAGCAGCTTACCGGGGGCCATAGATACGCAGTATTTT.

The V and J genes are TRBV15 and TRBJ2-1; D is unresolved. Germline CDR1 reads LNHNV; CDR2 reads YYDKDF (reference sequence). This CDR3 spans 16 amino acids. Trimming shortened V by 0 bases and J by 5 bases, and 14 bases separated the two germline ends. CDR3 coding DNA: TGTGCCACCAGCAGAGAAGTCATCACCGACGACAATGAGCAGTTCTTC. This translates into CATSREVITDDNEQFF.

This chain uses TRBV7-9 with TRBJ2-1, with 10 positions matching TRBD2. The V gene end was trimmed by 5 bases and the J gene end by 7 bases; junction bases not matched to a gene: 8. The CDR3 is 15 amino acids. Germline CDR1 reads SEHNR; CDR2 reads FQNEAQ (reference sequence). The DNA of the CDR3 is TGTGCCAGCAGCCCGCCGGGACTAGCGTTGAATGAGCAGTTCTTC. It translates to CASSPPGLALNEQFF.

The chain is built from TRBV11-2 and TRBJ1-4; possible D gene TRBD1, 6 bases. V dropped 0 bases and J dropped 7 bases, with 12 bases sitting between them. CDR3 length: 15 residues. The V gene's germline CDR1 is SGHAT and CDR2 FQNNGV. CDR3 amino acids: CASSLDRGGGEKLFF. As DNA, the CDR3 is TGTGCCAGCAGCTTAGATCGAGGGGGAGGTGAAAAACTGTTTTTT.

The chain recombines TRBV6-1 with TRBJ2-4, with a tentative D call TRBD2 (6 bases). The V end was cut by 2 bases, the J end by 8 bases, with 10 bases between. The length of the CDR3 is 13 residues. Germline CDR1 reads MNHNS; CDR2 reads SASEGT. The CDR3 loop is CASSETPGDIQYF. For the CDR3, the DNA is TGTGCCAGCAGTGAAACCCCGGGGGACATTCAGTACTTC.

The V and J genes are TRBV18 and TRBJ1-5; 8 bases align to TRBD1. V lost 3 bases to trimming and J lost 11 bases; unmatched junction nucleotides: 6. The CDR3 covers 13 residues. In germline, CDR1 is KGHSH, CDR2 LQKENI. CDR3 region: CASSPGQEGTQHF. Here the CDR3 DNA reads TGTGCCAGCTCACCGGGACAGGAAGGGACCCAGCATTTT.

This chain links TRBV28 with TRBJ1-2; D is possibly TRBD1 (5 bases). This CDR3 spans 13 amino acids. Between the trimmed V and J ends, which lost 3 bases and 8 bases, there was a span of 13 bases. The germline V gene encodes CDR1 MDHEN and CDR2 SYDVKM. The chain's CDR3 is CASSLVRGQGYTF. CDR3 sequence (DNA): TGTGCCAGCAGTTTGGTAAGGGGCCAGGGCTACACCTTC.

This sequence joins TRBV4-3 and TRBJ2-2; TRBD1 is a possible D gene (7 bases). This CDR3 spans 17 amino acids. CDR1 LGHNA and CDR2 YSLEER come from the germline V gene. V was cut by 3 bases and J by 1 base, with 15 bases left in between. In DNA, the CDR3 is TGCGCCAGCAGCCACCCCCAGGGGGGCAGGAACACCGGGGAGCTGTTTTTT. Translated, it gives CASSHPQGGRNTGELFF.

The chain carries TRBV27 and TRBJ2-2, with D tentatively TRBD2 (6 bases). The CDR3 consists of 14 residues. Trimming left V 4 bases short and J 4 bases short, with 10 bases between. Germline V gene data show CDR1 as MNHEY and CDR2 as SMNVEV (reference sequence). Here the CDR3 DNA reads TGTGCCAGCAGTTCCCGGGAGACCACCGGGGAGCTGTTTTTT. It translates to CASSSRETTGELFF.

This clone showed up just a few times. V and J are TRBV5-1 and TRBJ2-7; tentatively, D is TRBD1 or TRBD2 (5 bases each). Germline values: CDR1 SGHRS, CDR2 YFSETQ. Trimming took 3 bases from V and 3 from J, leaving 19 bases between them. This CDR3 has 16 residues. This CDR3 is CASSSGPGDGIYEQYF. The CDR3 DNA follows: TGCGCCAGCAGCTCGGGCCCTGGGGACGGGATCTACGAGCAGTACTTC.

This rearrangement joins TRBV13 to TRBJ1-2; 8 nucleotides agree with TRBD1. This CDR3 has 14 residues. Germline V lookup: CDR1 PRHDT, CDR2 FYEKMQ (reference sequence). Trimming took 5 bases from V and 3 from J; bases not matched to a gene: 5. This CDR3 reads CASSTLDRDYGYTF. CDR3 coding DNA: TGTGCCAGCAGCACTCTGGACAGGGACTATGGCTACACCTTC.

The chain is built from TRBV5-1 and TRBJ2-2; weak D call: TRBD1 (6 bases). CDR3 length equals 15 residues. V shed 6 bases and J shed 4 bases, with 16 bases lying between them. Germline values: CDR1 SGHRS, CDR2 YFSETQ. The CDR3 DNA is TGCGCCAGCAACAAAGAAGGGGGTTCCACCGGGGAGCTGTTTTTT. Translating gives CASNKEGGSTGELFF.